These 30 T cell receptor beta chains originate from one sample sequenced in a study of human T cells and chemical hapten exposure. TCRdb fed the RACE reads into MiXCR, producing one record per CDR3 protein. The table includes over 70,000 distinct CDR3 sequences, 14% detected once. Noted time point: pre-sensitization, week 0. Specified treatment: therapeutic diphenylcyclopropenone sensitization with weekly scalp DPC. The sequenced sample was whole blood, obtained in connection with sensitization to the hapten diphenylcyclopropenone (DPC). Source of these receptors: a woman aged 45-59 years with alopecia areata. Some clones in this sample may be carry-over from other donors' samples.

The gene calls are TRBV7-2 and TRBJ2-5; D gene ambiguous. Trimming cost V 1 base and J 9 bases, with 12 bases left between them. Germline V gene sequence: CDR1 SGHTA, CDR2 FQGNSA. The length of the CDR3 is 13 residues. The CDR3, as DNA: TGTGCCAGCAGCTTAGAACGACACCCTCCCCAGTACTTC. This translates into CASSLERHPPQYF.

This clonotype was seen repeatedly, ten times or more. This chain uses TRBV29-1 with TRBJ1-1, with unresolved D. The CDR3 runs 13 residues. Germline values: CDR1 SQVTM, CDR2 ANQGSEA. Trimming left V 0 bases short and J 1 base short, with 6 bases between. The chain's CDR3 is CSVEDLSNTEAFF. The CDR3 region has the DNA TGCAGCGTTGAAGATCTATCGAACACTGAAGCTTTCTTT.

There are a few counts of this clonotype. The CDR3 bases are TGCAGCGACCTGAGCTCCTACAATGAGCAGTTCTTC. As protein: CSDLSSYNEQFF. The J gene is TRBJ2-1, the V gene TRBV29-1; no clear D gene. CDR1 is SQVTM and CDR2 is ANQGSEA in the germline V gene. The CDR3 sequence is 12 residues long. Deletions cut 7 bases from V and 0 bases from J, with 7 bases between.

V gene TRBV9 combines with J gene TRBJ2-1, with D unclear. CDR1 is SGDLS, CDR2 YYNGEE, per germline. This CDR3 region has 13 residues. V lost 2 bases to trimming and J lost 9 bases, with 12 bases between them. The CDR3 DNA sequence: TGTGCCAGCAGCGTTTCCGGGCCCGGTGAGCAGTTCTTC. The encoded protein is CASSVSGPGEQFF.

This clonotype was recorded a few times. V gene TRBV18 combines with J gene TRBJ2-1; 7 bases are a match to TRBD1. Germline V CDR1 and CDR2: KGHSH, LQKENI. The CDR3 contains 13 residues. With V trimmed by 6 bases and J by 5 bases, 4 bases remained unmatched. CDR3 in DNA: TGTGCCAGCTCGCCGGGACAGAACAATGAGCAGTTCTTC. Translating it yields CASSPGQNNEQFF.

CDR3: CASSLVVATETQYF. In nucleotides, the CDR3 is TGCGCCAGCAGCTTGGTAGTAGCTACGGAGACCCAGTACTTC. This rearrangement joins TRBV5-1 to TRBJ2-5; no firm D call. The CDR3 consists of 14 residues. The V gene's germline CDR1 is SGHRS and CDR2 YFSETQ. V was shortened by 0 bases and J by 5 bases, with 11 bases between the two germline ends.

CDR3 amino acids: CASSRNRGNYNEQFF. The CDR3 nucleotides are TGTGCCAGCAGTCGCAACAGGGGGAACTACAATGAGCAGTTCTTC. The chain uses TRBV12-3 or TRBV12-4 and TRBJ2-1, with 8 bases lining up with TRBD1. This CDR3 has 15 amino acids. The V and J ends lost 5 bases and 3 bases, in that order; junction bases with no gene match: 6.

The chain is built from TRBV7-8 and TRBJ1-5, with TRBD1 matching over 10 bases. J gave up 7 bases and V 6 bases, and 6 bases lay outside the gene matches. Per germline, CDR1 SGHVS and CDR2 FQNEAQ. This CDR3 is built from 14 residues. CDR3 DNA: TGTGCCAGCAGGGAGACAGGGGGCTTACAGCCCCAGCATTTT. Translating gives CASRETGGLQPQHF.

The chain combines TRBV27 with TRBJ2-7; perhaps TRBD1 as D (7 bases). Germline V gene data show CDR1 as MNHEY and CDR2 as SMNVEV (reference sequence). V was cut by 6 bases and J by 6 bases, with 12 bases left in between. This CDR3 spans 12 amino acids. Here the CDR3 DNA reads TGTGCCAGCAGGGAGGGGGCTAGCGAGCAGTACTTC. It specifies CASREGASEQYF.

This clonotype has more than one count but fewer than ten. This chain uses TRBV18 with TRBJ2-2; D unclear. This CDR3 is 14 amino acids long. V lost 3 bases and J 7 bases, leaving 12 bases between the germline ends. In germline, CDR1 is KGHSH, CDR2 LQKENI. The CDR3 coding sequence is TGTGCCAGCTCACCCTCGTCCTGGGTCGGGGAGCTGTTTTTT. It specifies CASSPSSWVGELFF.

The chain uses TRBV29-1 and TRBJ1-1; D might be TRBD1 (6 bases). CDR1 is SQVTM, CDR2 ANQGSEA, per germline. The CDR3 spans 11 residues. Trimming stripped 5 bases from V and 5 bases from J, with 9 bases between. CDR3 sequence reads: CSVLQGTEAFF. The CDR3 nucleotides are TGCAGCGTTCTTCAGGGGACTGAAGCTTTCTTT.

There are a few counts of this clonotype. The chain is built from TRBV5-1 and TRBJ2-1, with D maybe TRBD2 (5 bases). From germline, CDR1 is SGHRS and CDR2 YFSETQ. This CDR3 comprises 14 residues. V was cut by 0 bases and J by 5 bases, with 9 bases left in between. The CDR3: CASSLAGENNEQFF. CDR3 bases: TGCGCCAGCAGCTTGGCCGGGGAGAACAATGAGCAGTTCTTC.

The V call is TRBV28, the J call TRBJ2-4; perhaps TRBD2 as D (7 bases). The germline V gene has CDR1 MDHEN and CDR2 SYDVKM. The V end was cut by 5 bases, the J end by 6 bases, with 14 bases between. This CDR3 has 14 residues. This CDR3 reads CASSLHREGNIQYF. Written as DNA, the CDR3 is TGTGCCAGCAGTCTACACAGGGAGGGAAACATTCAGTACTTC.

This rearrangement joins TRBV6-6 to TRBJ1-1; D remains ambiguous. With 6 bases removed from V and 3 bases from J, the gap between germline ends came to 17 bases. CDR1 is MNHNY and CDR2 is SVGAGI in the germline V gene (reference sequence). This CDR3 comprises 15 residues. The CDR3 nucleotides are TGTGCCAGCAGAAAAAGGACGCGGGGAGACACTGAAGCTTTCTTT. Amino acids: CASRKRTRGDTEAFF.

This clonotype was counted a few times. The CDR3 loop reads CASSPDSYGYTF. The CDR3 coding sequence is TGTGCCAGCAGCCCGGACAGCTATGGCTACACCTTC. V usage is TRBV6-6 and J usage is TRBJ1-2, with D tentatively TRBD1 (6 bases). Trimming shortened V by 6 bases and J by 4 bases, and 9 bases separated the two germline ends. Germline V CDR1 and CDR2: MNHNY, SVGAGI (reference sequence). The CDR3 spans 12 residues.

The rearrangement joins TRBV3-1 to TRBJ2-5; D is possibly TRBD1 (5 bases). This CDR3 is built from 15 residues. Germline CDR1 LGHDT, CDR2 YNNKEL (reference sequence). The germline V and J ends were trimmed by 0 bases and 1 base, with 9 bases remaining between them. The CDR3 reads CASSQDWGIQETQYF. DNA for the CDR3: TGTGCCAGCAGCCAAGATTGGGGCATCCAAGAGACCCAGTACTTC.

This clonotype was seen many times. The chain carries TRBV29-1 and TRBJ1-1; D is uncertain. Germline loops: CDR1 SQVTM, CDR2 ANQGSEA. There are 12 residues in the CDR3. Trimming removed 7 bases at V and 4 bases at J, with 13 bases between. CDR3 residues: CSALRVATEAFF. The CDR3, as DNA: TGCAGCGCCCTGAGGGTGGCCACTGAAGCTTTCTTT.

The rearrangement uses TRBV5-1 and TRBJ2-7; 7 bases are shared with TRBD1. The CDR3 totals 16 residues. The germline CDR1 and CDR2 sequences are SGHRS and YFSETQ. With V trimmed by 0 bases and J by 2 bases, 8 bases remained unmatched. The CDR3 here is CASSLGPGTETYEQYF. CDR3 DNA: TGCGCCAGCAGCTTGGGCCCCGGGACAGAGACCTACGAGCAGTACTTC.

This CDR3 is CSASTSGRRTDTQYF. The CDR3 DNA follows: TGCAGTGCTAGTACTAGCGGGAGGAGAACAGATACGCAGTATTTT. The chain joins TRBV20-1 to TRBJ2-3, with TRBD2 matching over 12 bases. V shed 3 bases, J shed 3 bases, and the junction held 4 bases outside the gene matches. CDR1 and CDR2 from the germline V gene are DFQATT and SNEGSKA (reference sequence). This CDR3 contains 15 residues.

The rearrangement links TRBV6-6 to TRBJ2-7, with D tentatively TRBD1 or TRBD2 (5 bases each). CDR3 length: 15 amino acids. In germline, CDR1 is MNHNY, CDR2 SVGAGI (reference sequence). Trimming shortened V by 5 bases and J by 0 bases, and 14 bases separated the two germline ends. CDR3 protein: CASSLGTPSSYEQYF. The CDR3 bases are TGTGCCAGCAGTCTCGGGACGCCAAGCTCCTACGAGCAGTACTTC.

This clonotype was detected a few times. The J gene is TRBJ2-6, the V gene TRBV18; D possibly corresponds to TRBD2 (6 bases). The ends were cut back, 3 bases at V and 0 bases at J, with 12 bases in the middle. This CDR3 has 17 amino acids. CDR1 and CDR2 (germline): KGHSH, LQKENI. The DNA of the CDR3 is TGTGCCAGCTCACCCGGGGAGGCAAACTCTGGGGCCAACGTCCTGACTTTC. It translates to CASSPGEANSGANVLTF. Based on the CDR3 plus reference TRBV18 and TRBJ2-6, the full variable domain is NAGVMQNPRHLVRRRGQEARLRCSPMKGHSHVYWYRQLPEEGLKFMVYLQKENIIDESGMPKERFSAEFPKEGPSILRIQQVVRGDSAAYFCASSPGEANSGANVLTFGAGSRLTVL.

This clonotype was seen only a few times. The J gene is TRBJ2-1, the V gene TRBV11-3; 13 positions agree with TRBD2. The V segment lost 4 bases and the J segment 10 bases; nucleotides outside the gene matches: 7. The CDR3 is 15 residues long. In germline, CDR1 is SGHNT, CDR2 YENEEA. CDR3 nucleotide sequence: TGTGCCAGCAGCTCGAGACTAGCGGGAGGAAGGGAGCAGTTCTTC. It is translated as CASSSRLAGGREQFF. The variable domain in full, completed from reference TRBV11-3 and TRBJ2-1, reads EAGVVQSPRYKIIEKKQPVAFWCNPISGHNTLYWYLQNLGQGPELLIRYENEEAVDDSQLPKDRFSAERLKGVDSTLKIQPAELGDSAVYLCASSSRLAGGREQFFGPGTRLTVL.

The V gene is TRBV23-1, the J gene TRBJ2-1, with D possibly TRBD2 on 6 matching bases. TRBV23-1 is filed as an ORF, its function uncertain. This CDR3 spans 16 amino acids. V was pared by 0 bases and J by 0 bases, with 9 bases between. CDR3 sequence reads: CASSQSSGSSYNEQFF. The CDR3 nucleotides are TGCGCCAGCAGTCAATCATCCGGGAGCTCCTACAATGAGCAGTTCTTC.

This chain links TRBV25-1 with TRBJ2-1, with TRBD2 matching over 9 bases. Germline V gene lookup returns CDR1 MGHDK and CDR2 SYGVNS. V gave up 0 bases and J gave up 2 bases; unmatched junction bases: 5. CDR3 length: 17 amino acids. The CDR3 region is CASSEYGGRAPYNEQFF. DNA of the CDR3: TGTGCCAGCAGTGAATATGGCGGGAGGGCGCCCTACAATGAGCAGTTCTTC.

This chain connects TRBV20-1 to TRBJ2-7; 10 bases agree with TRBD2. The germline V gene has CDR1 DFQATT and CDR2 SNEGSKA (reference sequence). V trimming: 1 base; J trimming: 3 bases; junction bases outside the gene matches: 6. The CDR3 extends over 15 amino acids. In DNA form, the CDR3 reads TGCAGTGCTAGAGTCCCTAGCGGGAGTCTCTACGAGCAGTACTTC. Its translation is CSARVPSGSLYEQYF.

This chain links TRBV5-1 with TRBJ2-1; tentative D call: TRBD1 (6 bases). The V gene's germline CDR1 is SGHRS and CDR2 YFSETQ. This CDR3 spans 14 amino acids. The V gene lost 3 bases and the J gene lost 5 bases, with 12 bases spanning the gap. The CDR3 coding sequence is TGCGCCAGCAGCTCCAGGGGACCCAACAATGAGCAGTTCTTC. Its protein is CASSSRGPNNEQFF.

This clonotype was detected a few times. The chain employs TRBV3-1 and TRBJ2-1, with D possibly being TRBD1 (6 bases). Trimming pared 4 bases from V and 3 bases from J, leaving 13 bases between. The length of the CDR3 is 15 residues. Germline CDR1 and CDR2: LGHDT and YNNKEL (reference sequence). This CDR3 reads CASSRAGTNYNEQFF. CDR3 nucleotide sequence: TGTGCCAGCAGCCGTGCCGGGACAAACTACAATGAGCAGTTCTTC.

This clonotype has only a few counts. This CDR3 reads CSVLTQGTLHTEAFF. For the CDR3, the DNA is TGCAGCGTCCTTACGCAGGGTACCCTCCACACTGAAGCTTTCTTT. The chain has TRBV29-1 and TRBJ1-1, with D perhaps TRBD1 (5 bases). The CDR3 is 15 amino acids. In germline, CDR1 is SQVTM, CDR2 ANQGSEA. The ends were cut back, 6 bases at V and 3 bases at J, with 20 bases in the middle.

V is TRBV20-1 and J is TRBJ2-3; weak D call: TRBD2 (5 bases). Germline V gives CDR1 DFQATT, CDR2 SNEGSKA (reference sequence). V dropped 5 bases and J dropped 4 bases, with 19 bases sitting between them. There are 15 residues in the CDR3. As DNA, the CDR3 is TGCAGTGCTCCCCGGGGTCGGACCCCTGCAGATACGCAGTATTTT. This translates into CSAPRGRTPADTQYF.

In DNA, the CDR3 is TGTGCCAGCAGAGTACAGGAGACCCAGTACTTC. Translated: CASRVQETQYF. The chain carries TRBV28 and TRBJ2-5; no definite D call. This CDR3 spans 11 amino acids. Germline values: CDR1 MDHEN, CDR2 SYDVKM. Trimming left V 6 bases short and J 5 bases short, with 7 bases between.